The present entry profiles one T cell receptor beta chain with its context. This sample was included in a study of T cell changes during pregnancy in multiple sclerosis. The germline CDR1 and CDR2 sequences are LNHDA and SQIVND (reference sequence). Trimming cost V 5 bases and J 4 bases, with 15 bases left between them. The CDR3 length is 15 residues. Using immunoSEQ multiplex PCR, the repertoire was profiled, and TCRdb retains in-frame clones only, with some absent. The table has tens of thousands of clones, around 90% seen once; the top ten hold approximately 0.27%. The chain links TRBV19 to TRBJ1-5; TRBD1 might be the D (6 bases). The sample in question was CD4+ T cells from peripheral blood mononuclear cells, obtained in the second trimester of pregnancy. The TCR comes from a female donor with multiple sclerosis, enrolled in a pregnancy study. CDR3 DNA: TGTGCCAGTAGTCCTCAAAAAACAGGGAATCAGCCCCAGCATTTT. Translation: CASSPQKTGNQPQHF.